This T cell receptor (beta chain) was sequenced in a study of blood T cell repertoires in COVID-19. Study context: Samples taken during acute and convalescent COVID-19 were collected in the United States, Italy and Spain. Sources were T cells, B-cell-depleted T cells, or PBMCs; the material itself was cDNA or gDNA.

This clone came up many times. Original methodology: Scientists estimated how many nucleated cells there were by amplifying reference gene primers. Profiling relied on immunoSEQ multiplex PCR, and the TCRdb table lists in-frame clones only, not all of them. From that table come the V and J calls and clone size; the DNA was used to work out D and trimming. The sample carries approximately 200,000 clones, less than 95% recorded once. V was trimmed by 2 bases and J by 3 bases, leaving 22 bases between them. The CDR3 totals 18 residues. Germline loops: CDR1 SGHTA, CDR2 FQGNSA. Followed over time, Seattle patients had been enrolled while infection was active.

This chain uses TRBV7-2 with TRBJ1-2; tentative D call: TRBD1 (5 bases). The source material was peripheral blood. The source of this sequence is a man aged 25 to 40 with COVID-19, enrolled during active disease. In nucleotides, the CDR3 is TGTGCCAGCAGCTTAAACAGGATCGGGCGGGACGGAGACTATGGCTACACCTTC. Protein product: CASSLNRIGRDGDYGYTF.